Reported below is one TCR beta chain. Which antigen it targets is not known. No base-level quality is on record; no much larger clone is a single base apart. What the time point label conveys for this sample: baseline before first vaccination. Samples from vaccinated people were obtained from the UK trials COV001 and COV002, which included a single-blind randomized controlled phase 2/3 trial of AZD1222 (ChAdOx1 nCoV-19) in healthy adults. For TCRbeta chain sequencing, PBMC samples were collected from trial participants at day 0 and at day 28 after the second dose. This record belongs to a study of T cell responses to AZD1222 COVID-19 vaccine (dated by TCRdb to the early 2020s). Looking at the study overall: Because spike-specific TCR depth and breadth did not differ between the two schedules, AZD1222 recipients who got a second dose at roughly 4 weeks were pooled with those who got a second dose at roughly 12 weeks. A total of 233 trial participants underwent TCR sequencing, of whom about 210 had received two doses of AZD1222 and some 26 had received two doses of the MenACWY control vaccine. Trial participants were enrolled into age subgroups of 18-55, 56-69 and 70-plus years, which contained 148, 28 and 57 TCR-sequenced participants, respectively.

The CDR3 regions of human TCRbeta chains were subjected to immunosequencing. Regarding the original processing steps: Repertoire TCRs were checked for matches against a reference library of SARS-CoV-2-specific TCRs that had been generated using the MIRA antigen-specificity platform. Breadth meant the fraction of unique TCRs that were SARS-CoV-2-associated, whereas depth meant the fraction of total T cells that were SARS-CoV-2-associated. Using the MIRA data, each spike-specific TCR was assigned both to the spike region to which the TCR was reactive and to a CD4 or CD8 class. Log10-transformed breadth and depth values were compared by one-way ANOVA with Sidak's multiple comparisons tests. Here the immuneACCESS table is served through TCRdb, limited to in-frame sequences with V and J called. Missing clones are a known gap in these copies; in checked studies unresolved V genes cover under half, and the rest lacks a known reason. The D gene and trimming were derived from the DNA, and the V and J assignments and clone size from that table. This sample gives about 140,000 clones in total; more than 90% of them show up just once. Roughly 3.1% of the sample is taken by the ten largest.

Summary of the overall study and its limitations: Because no day 14 peak-response samples were available, the repertoires could be characterized only after the peak T cell response. In the small 56-69-year group, the increase in depth fell short of significance, most likely because of low power. Participants were mostly white British and included more females than males, and it was suggested by the authors that clonal diversity may have been underestimated. The whole spike protein was spanned by vaccine-associated CD4 TCRs, and dominant responses were seen in regions 160-218 and 743-854. Epitopes outside the regions mutated in the B.1.351 and B.1.1.7 variants were reportedly recognized by nearly half of the unique spike-specific TCRs. Only a handful of AZD1222 recipients were SARS-CoV-2 seropositive at baseline, limiting conclusions about previously exposed vaccinees. After two AZD1222 doses, both the breadth and the depth of spike-specific TCRs were significantly higher than at day 0 and than in MenACWY recipients.

The germline V gene sets CDR1 to SGHDT and CDR2 to YYEEEE. Trimming at the junction amounts to 5 bases on V and 0 bases on J, and the germline ends lie 15 bases apart. The CDR3, cysteine through phenylalanine, is 16 amino acids long. This entry keeps only the CDR3 DNA: 48 bases, framed from base 1. Here the chain combines TRBV5-6 and TRBJ2-1; the D gene is perhaps TRBD2, on 5 matching bases. This TCR came from an adult in good health. Sequences were derived from peripheral blood, sampled on day 0 of AZD1222 vaccination. The DNA sequence reads TGTGCCAGCAGGGACCTAGCAGCTGGCTCCTACAATGAGCAGTTCTTC. This translates into CASRDLAAGSYNEQFF.